One and the same sample provided the 9 T cell receptor beta chains below, sequenced in a study of control samples from healthy donors and cancer patients. Some clones are missing from TCRdb's copy, which holds only in-frame ones; the method was immunoSEQ multiplex PCR. The sample lists about 100,000 clones, roughly 87% seen once, with about a sixth in the top ten. Source material: blood. The receptors originated from a woman aged 45-59 years in good health.

This chain joins TRBV18 and TRBJ1-5, with a weak D call TRBD1 (6 bases). Per the germline V gene, CDR1 is KGHSH and CDR2 is LQKENI. The CDR3 sequence is 12 residues long. The V and J ends lost 3 bases and 11 bases respectively, with 11 bases between them. The CDR3 region is CASSPEGETQHF. CDR3 coding DNA: TGTGCCAGCTCACCTGAGGGGGAAACCCAGCATTTT.

V and J are TRBV5-6 and TRBJ2-5; the D gene could be TRBD1 or TRBD2 (5 bases each). This CDR3 has 16 amino acids. Germline CDR1 reads SGHDT; CDR2 reads YYEEEE. Trimming stripped 4 bases from V and 1 base from J, with 17 bases between. The CDR3 loop is CASSPLGARAQETQYF. The CDR3 DNA is TGTGCCAGCAGCCCTTTAGGGGCGAGGGCCCAAGAGACCCAGTACTTC. The whole variable domain, remainder taken from reference TRBV5-6 and TRBJ2-5, is DAGVTQSPTHLIKTRGQQVTLRCSPKSGHDTVSWYQQALGQGPQFIFQYYEEEERQRGNFPDRFSGHQFPNYSSELNVNALLLGDSALYLCASSPLGARAQETQYFGPGTRLLVL.

Here the CDR3 reads CASSGAVRGSMPDTQYF. CDR3 nucleotides: TGTGCCAGCAGCGGCGCGGTGAGGGGGAGCATGCCGGATACGCAGTATTTT. J is TRBJ2-3 and V is TRBV6-2 or TRBV6-3, with D perhaps TRBD1 (6 bases). Trimming cost V 6 bases and J 6 bases, with 25 bases left between them. The germline V gene has CDR1 MNHEY and CDR2 SVGEGT. The CDR3 has 17 amino acids.

The CDR3 region has the DNA TGTGCCAGCAGCGTAGATCCGGGCCGAACCCCCCGGTACTTC. This codes for CASSVDPGRTPRYF. The chain couples TRBV9 to TRBJ2-5; D not resolved. The germline CDR1 and CDR2 sequences are SGDLS and YYNGEE. Trimming stripped 0 bases from V and 13 bases from J, with 19 bases between. CDR3 size: 14 residues. Based on the CDR3 plus reference TRBV9 and TRBJ2-5, the full variable domain is DSGVTQTPKHLITATGQRVTLRCSPRSGDLSVYWYQQSLDQGLQFLIQYYNGEERAKGNILERFSAQQFPDLHSELNLSSLELGDSALYFCASSVDPGRTPRYFGPGTRLLVL.

V usage is TRBV7-2 and J usage is TRBJ1-4; possibly TRBD1 for D (6 bases). The CDR3 spans 17 residues. The V end was cut by 5 bases, the J end by 0 bases, with 16 bases between. Germline loops: CDR1 SGHTA, CDR2 FQGNSA. DNA for the CDR3: TGTGCCAGCAGCCTCAACAGGGTTGGGGCAACTAATGAAAAACTGTTTTTT. It codes for CASSLNRVGATNEKLFF.

This rearrangement joins TRBV27 to TRBJ2-2, with D perhaps being TRBD1 or TRBD2 (5 bases each). V was clipped by 10 bases and J by 6 bases, with 15 bases between them. CDR3 length: 13 amino acids. Germline CDR1 reads MNHEY; CDR2 reads SMNVEV (reference sequence). The CDR3 DNA reads TGTGCCACCCATAACCGGGGACCCGGGGAGCTGTTTTTT. Translated: CATHNRGPGELFF.

This clone was seen a single time. The CDR3 loop is CAIESGRSSPLHF. In nucleotides, the CDR3 is TGTGCCATCGAAAGTGGGCGTAGTTCACCCCTCCACTTT. The V call is TRBV28, the J call TRBJ1-6; D not resolved. The CDR3 consists of 13 residues. Germline V gene lookup returns CDR1 MDHEN and CDR2 SYDVKM. Trimming pared 10 bases from V and 9 bases from J, leaving 16 bases between.

The chain uses TRBV5-1 and TRBJ1-5; perhaps TRBD1 as D (5 bases). The germline V gene encodes CDR1 SGHRS and CDR2 YFSETQ. CDR3 size: 14 residues. Deletions cut 3 bases from V and 2 bases from J, with 9 bases between. The CDR3 sequence is CASSYDSRNQPQHF. CDR3 coding DNA: TGCGCCAGCAGCTATGACAGTCGCAATCAGCCCCAGCATTTT.

This chain joins TRBV5-1 and TRBJ2-7, with D possibly being TRBD1 (6 bases). The germline V and J ends were trimmed by 7 bases and 3 bases, with 14 bases remaining between them. This CDR3 has 13 residues. CDR1 SGHRS and CDR2 YFSETQ come from the germline V gene. The CDR3 sequence is CASQTEDSYEQYF. DNA for the CDR3: TGCGCCAGCCAAACAGAGGACAGCTACGAGCAGTACTTC.